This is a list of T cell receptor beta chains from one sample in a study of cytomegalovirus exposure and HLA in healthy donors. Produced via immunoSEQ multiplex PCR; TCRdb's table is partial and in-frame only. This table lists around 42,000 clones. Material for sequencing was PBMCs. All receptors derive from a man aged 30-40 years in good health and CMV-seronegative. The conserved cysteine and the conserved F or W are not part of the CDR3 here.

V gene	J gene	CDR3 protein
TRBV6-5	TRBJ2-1	ASSLTSGRYNEQF
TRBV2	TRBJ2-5	ASTPGLAGARETQY
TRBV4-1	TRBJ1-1	ASSQTLMNTEAF
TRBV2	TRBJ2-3	ASRGQGSTDTQY
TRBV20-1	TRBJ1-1	SAQSNTEAF
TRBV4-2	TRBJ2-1	ASSQGTSGLYNEQF
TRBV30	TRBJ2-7	AWRLAGADYEQY
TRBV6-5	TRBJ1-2	ASRPGQGYGYT
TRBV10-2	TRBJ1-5	ASSDSNSNQPQH
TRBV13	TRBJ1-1	ASSLGYSRRAF
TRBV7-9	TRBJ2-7	ASSLSSRLAGPYEQY
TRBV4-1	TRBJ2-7	ASRYSIRGLYEQY
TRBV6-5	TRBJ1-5	ASSGERNQPQH
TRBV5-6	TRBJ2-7	ASSTPGTETYEQY
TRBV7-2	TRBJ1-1	ASSLQGGYAEAF
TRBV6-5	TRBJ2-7	ASSYRASGRAAEQY
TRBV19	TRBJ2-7	ASTDTPHSGSGIGHLGEQY
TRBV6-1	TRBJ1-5	ASLRDNNQPQH
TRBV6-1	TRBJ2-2	ASSARQGSNTGELF
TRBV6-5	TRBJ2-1	ASSPPDRNEQF
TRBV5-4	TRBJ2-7	ASSLGDGGLAGGGKQY
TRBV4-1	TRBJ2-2	ASSQDSFGELF
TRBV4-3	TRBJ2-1	ASSQIPGSSSYNEQF
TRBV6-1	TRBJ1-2	ATLDGVDYGYT
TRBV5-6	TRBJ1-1	ASSQPGMFEAF
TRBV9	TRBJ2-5	ASSVAPTGGLGQY
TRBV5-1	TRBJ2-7	ASSYARDRVTRGRSYEQY
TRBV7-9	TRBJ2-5	ASSPWTGPSQY
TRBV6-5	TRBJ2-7	ASSPWASDEQY
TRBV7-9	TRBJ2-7	ASSQSSGRHEQY
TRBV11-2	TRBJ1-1	ASSSWGDTEAF
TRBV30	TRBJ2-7	AWSTGTGSYEQY
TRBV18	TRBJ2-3	ASSTSGGPPTDTQY
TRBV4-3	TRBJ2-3	ASSQDGQGRRTDTQY
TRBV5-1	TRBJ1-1	ASSFDIKLNTEAF
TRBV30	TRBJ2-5	AWSVLMETQY
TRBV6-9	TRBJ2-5	ASRVGTEEETQY
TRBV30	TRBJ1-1	AWWRGAGTTSE
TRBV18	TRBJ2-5	ASSPKETQY
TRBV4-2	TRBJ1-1	ASSQWEVREAF
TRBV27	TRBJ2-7	ASSYRLAGVDEQY
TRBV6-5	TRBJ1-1	ASSYSKGVEAF
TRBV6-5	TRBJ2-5	ASSYAGTSGETQY
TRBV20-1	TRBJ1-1	SALQQVEAF
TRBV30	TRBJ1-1	AWSVQMNTEAF
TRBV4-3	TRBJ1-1	ASSPGEGDTEAF
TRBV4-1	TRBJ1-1	ASSQSDRGNTEAF
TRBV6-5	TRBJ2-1	ASSYPTSEAEQF
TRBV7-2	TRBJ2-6	ASSRSGSGGANVLT
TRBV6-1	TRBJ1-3	ASSEGLAGGNTIY
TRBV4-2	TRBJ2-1	ASSQDWAEQF
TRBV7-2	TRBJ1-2	ASRARTGWVGYT
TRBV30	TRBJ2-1	AWTISGGPTMKQF
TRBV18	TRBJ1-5	ASSPGSNSNQPQH
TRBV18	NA	ASSPRREGSEQY